These T cell receptor beta chains were read from a single sample in a study of vaccination effects on CD4 cells after COVID-19. These TCRs' antigens remain unknown. Assay used: immunoSEQ multiplex PCR; TCRdb lists only in-frame clones, some missing. The sample comprises around 70,000 clones, about 74% of which are singletons, and roughly 2% rests with the top ten. The sample was CD4+ T cells from PBMCs cultured without peptide, taken before COVID-19 vaccination. The receptors stem from a human donor who received a COVID-19 vaccine. Each CDR3 is given with its conserved first and last residue. A D gene is named only where the DNA matches it firmly. Clone sizes are given selectively: once, few, many, or a class where the clone is expanded.

V gene	clone size	D gene	J gene	CDR3 DNA	CDR3 protein
TRBV19	-	TRBD1	TRBJ1-5	TGTGCCAGTAGTTGGCCAGGGGGCTATCAGCCCCAGCATTTT	CASSWPGGYQPQHF
TRBV7-2	-	-	TRBJ1-3	TGTGCCAGCAGCCCAGAATTGTTAGGGGCTGCAAACACCATATATTTT	CASSPELLGAANTIYF
TRBV5-1	-	TRBD2	TRBJ2-3	TGCGCCAGCAGCTTAGTTCTTGGAGCGGGGGCCAAGGTGCAGTATTTT	CASSLVLGAGAKVQYF
TRBV29-1	-	TRBD1	TRBJ2-3	TGCAGCGTTGGAAAGGGGGCGACAGATACGCAGTATTTT	CSVGKGATDTQYF
TRBV6-4	-	-	TRBJ1-2	TGTGCCAGCAGTGTTGCGACAGGTTCTAACTATGGCTACACCTTC	CASSVATGSNYGYTF
TRBV5-1	few	TRBD1	TRBJ2-1	TGCGCCAGCAGCTTGGTGGCAGGGGGTTTATACAATGAGCAGTTCTTC	CASSLVAGGLYNEQFF
TRBV4-1	few	TRBD2	TRBJ2-2	TGCGCCAGCAGCCATTGGGGACTAGCGCGCGGCACCGGGGAGCTGTTTTTT	CASSHWGLARGTGELFF
TRBV18	few	-	TRBJ1-2	TGTGCCAGCTCACCATCCCGGACAGAGCATGGCTACACCTTC	CASSPSRTEHGYTF
TRBV30	-	-	TRBJ2-5	TGTGCCTCAACGGAGTCAAAAGAGACCCAGTACTTC	CASTESKETQYF
TRBV7-3	-	TRBD2	TRBJ2-3	TGTGCCAGCAGCTCGGCACGGCGGGGGGGACCAGATACGCAGTATTTT	CASSSARRGGPDTQYF
TRBV6-4	-	TRBD2	TRBJ2-3	TGTGCCAGCAGTGCCGGGGGGGCCCCCATGGATACGCAGTATTTT	CASSAGGAPMDTQYF
TRBV4-1	-	TRBD2	TRBJ2-1	TGCGCCAGCAGCCAAGCGCGTCGGGGGGGAAGCTCCTACAATGAGCAGTTCTTC	CASSQARRGGSSYNEQFF
TRBV5-4	-	-	TRBJ2-5	TGTGCCAGCAGCTTGGGGACAGCTAATGAAGAGACCCAGTACTTC	CASSLGTANEETQYF
TRBV11-2	-	-	TRBJ1-5	TGTGCCAGCAGCAGAGGTTGCTGTCGGCCCTTAAATCAGCCCCAGCATTTT	CASSRGCCRPLNQPQHF
TRBV19	-	TRBD1	TRBJ1-5	TGTGCCAGTAGTCCCAGGGGGGCGGTGAGCAATCAGCCCCAGCATTTT	CASSPRGAVSNQPQHF
TRBV5-4	-	-	TRBJ2-4	TGTGCCAGCAGCACCGCCGGGGCACTAGCCAAAAACATTCAGTACTTC	CASSTAGALAKNIQYF
TRBV5-8	few	-	TRBJ1-5	TGTGCCAGCAGCTTCGACAGCAGGCAGGGTCAGCCCCAGCATTTT	CASSFDSRQGQPQHF
TRBV7-2	-	-	TRBJ1-2	TGTGCCAGCAGCTTAAGCGGGACCGCCAACTATGGCTACACCTTC	CASSLSGTANYGYTF
TRBV9	-	-	TRBJ2-1	TGTGCCAGCAGCCGTGCCCCCTTCCAGGCCGATGAGCAGTTCTTC	CASSRAPFQADEQFF
TRBV24-1	-	-	TRBJ2-4	TGTGCCACCAGTGCCGGGGGAGGGGGTAAAAACATTCAGTACTTC	CATSAGGGGKNIQYF
TRBV6-5	few	-	TRBJ1-3	TGTGCCAGCAACAGGGATTTAAGCTCTGGAAACACCATATATTTT	CASNRDLSSGNTIYF
TRBV2	-	TRBD1	TRBJ1-3	TGTGCCAGCCGGACAGGCTTCTCTGGAAACACCATATATTTT	CASRTGFSGNTIYF
TRBV5-1	-	-	TRBJ1-3	TGCGCCAGCAGCTTGGGGGTGGTACCCTCTGGAAACACCATATATTTT	CASSLGVVPSGNTIYF
TRBV10-2	once	-	TRBJ2-5	TGCGCCAGCAGTGATGCCGGGGCGATAAAAGAGACCCAGTACTTC	CASSDAGAIKETQYF
TRBV29-1	-	TRBD1	TRBJ2-5	TGCAGCGTGTACAGGGGGCAAGAGACCCAGTACTTC	CSVYRGQETQYF
TRBV5-1	few	-	TRBJ1-2	TGCGCCAGCAGTCTAGTGGTCGGCGGCTATGGCTACACCTTC	CASSLVVGGYGYTF
TRBV18	-	-	TRBJ1-3	TGTGCCAGCTCACCAATGACAGGTGCTGGAAACACCATATATTTT	CASSPMTGAGNTIYF
TRBV3-1/TRBV3-2	-	TRBD1	TRBJ2-6	TGTGCCAGCAGCCTAAGCAGGGGGCCCGGGGCCAACGTCCTGACTTTC	CASSLSRGPGANVLTF
TRBV9	-	-	TRBJ2-1	TGTGCCAGCAGCGTGACGGGGATCTCCTACAATGAGCAGTTCTTC	CASSVTGISYNEQFF
TRBV5-1	-	-	TRBJ2-4	TGCGCCAGCAGCTTCACGGACAGTGGGCTAGCCAAAAACATTCAGTACTTC	CASSFTDSGLAKNIQYF
TRBV10-2	once	TRBD2	TRBJ2-1	TGCGCCAGCAATCCGACTCTAGCGGGGGGCGAAAGCTCCTACAATGAGCAGTTCTTC	CASNPTLAGGESSYNEQFF
TRBV19	few	-	TRBJ1-4	TGTGCCAGTAAGGAGCATACAACTAATGAAAAACTGTTTTTT	CASKEHTTNEKLFF
TRBV12-3/TRBV12-4	-	-	TRBJ1-2	TGTGCCAGCAGTTCGGTAGGCTATGGCTACACCTTC	CASSSVGYGYTF
TRBV18	-	-	TRBJ1-1	TGTGCCAGCTCACCCCAGGGACTCATGAACACTGAAGCTTTCTTT	CASSPQGLMNTEAFF
TRBV24-1	-	-	TRBJ2-3	TGTGCCACCAGTGGACCACAGGTTGGGGCGCAGTATTTT	CATSGPQVGAQYF
TRBV6-1	-	-	TRBJ1-1	TGTGCCAGCAGTGAACGAAAGGGCAGGAGCACTGAAGCTTTCTTT	CASSERKGRSTEAFF
TRBV6-4	-	TRBD1	TRBJ1-5	TGTGCCAGCAGCGCCGGGACAGGGAATCAGCCCCAGCATTTT	CASSAGTGNQPQHF
TRBV18	-	TRBD1	TRBJ1-2	TGTGCCAGCTCACCGGACAGGGGGCAAAACTATGGCTACACCTTC	CASSPDRGQNYGYTF